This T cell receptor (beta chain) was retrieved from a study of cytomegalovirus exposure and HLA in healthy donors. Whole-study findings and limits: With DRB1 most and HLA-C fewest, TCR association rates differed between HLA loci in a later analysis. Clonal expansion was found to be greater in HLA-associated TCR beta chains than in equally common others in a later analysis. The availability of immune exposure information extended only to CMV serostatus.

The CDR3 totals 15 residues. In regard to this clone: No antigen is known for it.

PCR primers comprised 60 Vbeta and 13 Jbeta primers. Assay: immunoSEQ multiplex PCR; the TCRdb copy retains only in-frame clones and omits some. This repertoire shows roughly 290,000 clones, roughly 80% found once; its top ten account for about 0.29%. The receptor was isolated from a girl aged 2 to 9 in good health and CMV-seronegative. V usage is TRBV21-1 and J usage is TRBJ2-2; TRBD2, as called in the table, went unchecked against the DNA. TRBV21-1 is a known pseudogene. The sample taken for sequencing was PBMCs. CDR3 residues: CASRLAGANTGELFF. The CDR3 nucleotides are TGTGCCAGCAGACTAGCGGGGGCGAACACCGGGGAGCTGTTTTTT.